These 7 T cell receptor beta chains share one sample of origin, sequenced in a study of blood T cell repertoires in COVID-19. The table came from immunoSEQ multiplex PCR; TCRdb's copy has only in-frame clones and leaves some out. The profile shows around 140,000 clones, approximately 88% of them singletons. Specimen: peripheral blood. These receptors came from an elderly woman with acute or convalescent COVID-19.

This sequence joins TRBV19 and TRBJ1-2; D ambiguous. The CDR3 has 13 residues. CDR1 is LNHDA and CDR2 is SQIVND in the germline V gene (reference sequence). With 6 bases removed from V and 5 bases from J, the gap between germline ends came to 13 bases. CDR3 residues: CASSRGFSYGYTF. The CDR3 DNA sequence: TGTGCCAGTAGCCGGGGATTCAGTTATGGCTACACCTTC.

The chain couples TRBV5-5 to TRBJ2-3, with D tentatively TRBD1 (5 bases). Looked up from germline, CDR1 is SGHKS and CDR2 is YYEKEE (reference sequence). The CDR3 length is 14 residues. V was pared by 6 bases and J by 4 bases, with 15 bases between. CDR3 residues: CASTRTTLADTQYF. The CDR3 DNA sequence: TGTGCCAGCACGAGGACAACCCTGGCAGATACGCAGTATTTT.

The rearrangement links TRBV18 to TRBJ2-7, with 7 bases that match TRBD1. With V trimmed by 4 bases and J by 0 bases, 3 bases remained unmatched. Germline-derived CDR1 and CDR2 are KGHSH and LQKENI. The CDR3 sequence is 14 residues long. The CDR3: CASSLGTASYEQYF. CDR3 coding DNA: TGTGCCAGCTCACTCGGGACAGCCTCCTACGAGCAGTACTTC.

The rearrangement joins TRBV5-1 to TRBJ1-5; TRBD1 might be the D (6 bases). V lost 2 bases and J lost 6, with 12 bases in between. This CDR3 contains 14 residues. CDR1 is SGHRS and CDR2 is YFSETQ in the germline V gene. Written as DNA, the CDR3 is TGCGCCAGCAGCTTCTTCGCAGGGGCTCAGCCCCAGCATTTT. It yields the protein CASSFFAGAQPQHF.

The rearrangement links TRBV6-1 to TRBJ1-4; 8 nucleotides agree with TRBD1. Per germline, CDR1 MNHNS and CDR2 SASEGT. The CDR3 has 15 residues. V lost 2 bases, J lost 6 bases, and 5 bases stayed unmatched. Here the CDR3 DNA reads TGTGCCAGCAGTGAACAGGGGGCCATCTATGAAAAACTGTTTTTT. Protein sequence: CASSEQGAIYEKLFF.

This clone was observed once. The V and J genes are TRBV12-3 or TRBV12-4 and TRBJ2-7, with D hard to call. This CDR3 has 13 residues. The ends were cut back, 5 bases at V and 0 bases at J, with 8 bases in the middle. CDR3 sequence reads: CASSPSVSYEQYF. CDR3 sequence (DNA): TGTGCCAGCAGTCCGTCAGTCTCCTACGAGCAGTACTTC.

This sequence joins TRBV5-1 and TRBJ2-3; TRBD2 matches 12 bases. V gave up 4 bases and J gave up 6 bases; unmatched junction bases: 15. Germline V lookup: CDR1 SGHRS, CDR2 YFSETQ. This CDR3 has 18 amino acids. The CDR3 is CASSQSPQLAGGTDTQYF. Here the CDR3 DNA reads TGCGCCAGCAGCCAAAGTCCTCAACTAGCGGGGGGTACTGATACGCAGTATTTT.